This TCR beta chain was obtained from a study of Graves' ophthalmopathy and Graves' hyperthyroidism. A note on this clonotype: Its specificity is unknown. A much bigger clone sits one base away, suggesting this may be a read error.

Ophthalmopathic donors had moderate-to-severe activity, CAS ≥3 and NOSPECS ≥4, with disease that had lasted under 3 months. Other autoimmune diseases, uncontrolled infections, pregnancy or lactation ruled patients out of participation. General study results and limits: A majority of expanded thyroid clonotypes exceeding 0.001 frequency were likewise present in blood. A 13-signature model separated ophthalmopathy from stable hyperthyroidism, about 90% sensitivity, roughly 80% specificity.

Amplification of the TCR beta CDR3 regions used RNA transcripts (as template). HTBI primers served in a first-round RT-PCR, which a second-round multiplex PCR followed. TCRdb redid the calling of the multiplex PCR reads with MiXCR, one entry per CDR3 protein. The sample yields more than 45,000 distinct CDR3 sequences, 50% to 65% seen once. The CDR3 length is 13 residues. Germline V gives CDR1 MNHEY, CDR2 SVGEGT. The clonotype comes from an adult man with Graves' ophthalmopathy. The sequenced sample consisted of peripheral blood. The chain employs TRBV6-2 or TRBV6-3 and TRBJ1-5; 7 bases fit TRBD1. CDR3 DNA: TGTGCCACCACTGACAGGGAGAATCAGCCCCGGCATTTT. Protein: CATTDRENQPRHF.